The clone carrying this T cell receptor (beta chain) has a single count. Its antigen is not known. CDR3 size: 13 residues. Germline CDR1 GTSNPN, CDR2 SVGIG (reference sequence). V lost 3 bases and J lost 0, with 6 bases in between. The immunoSEQ assay was v3. Libraries were sequenced to some 2 million read pairs (survey) or roughly 5-6 million (deep). Sequencing was performed with immunoSEQ multiplex PCR; in TCRdb, only in-frame clones are kept and a portion is missing. This sample carries around 20,000 clones, 75% to 80% of them seen once, and the ten largest clones take 7% to 9%. Time point described: pre-treatment sample, taken before nivolumab and TIL therapy. Stage 4 NSCLC adults joined between October 2017 and 2020. The sample belongs to a study of TIL therapy for anti-PD-1-resistant metastatic lung cancer. Whole-study context: Median patient age was about 55, ranging roughly 38-75 years.

Study results and caveats: After infusion, TIL clonotypes partly replaced peripheral T cells and declined over months.

This sequence originates from a person aged 25 to 85 with non-small cell lung cancer. The chain links TRBV30 to TRBJ1-3, with D uncertain. This sample comprised blood, obtained at baseline. The CDR3 sequence is CAWSLPSGNTIYF. The DNA of the CDR3 is TGTGCCTGGAGCCTACCCTCTGGAAACACCATATATTTT. Supplemented by reference TRBV30 and TRBJ1-3, the full variable domain reads SQTIHQWPATLVQPVGSPLSLECTVEGTSNPNLYWYRQAAGRGLQLLFYSVGIGQISSEVPQNLSASRPQDRQFILSSKKLLLSDSGFYLCAWSLPSGNTIYFGEGSWLTVV.